The 2 T cell receptor beta chains below come from one sample, sequenced in a study of cytomegalovirus exposure and HLA in healthy donors. The PCR ran on 60 Vbeta and 13 Jbeta primers. TCRdb's table, derived via immunoSEQ multiplex PCR, lists solely in-frame clones and lacks some. Here the sample spans over 150,000 clones, 77% being singletons. Input material: PBMCs. The receptors here all came from a woman aged 40 to 50 in good health and CMV-seropositive.

The chain employs TRBV6-1 and TRBJ1-2; the D is unclear. CDR1 is MNHNS and CDR2 is SASEGT in the germline V gene. The V end was cut by 2 bases, the J end by 14 bases, with 12 bases between. This CDR3 is built from 11 residues. The CDR3 DNA sequence: TGTGCCAGCAGTGAAAATGGGCTCTGGACCTTC. Its protein is CASSENGLWTF.

The chain recombines TRBV6-5 with TRBJ1-3, with 7 positions matching TRBD1. From germline, CDR1 is MNHEY and CDR2 SVGAGI. This CDR3 contains 16 residues. J gave up 0 bases and V 2 bases, and 4 bases lay outside the gene matches. CDR3 DNA: TGTGCCAGCAGTTACACGACAGGGACCTCTGGAAACACCATATATTTT. Translated: CASSYTTGTSGNTIYF.